Presented here are 8 T cell receptor beta chains from one specimen sequenced in a study of T cell changes during pregnancy in multiple sclerosis (dated 2019 in TCRdb). The library was built by means of the immunoSEQ multiplex PCR assay. Sourced from immuneACCESS, this table was stored by TCRdb with only in-frame sequences that have V and J called. A share of the clones is absent; for the studies checked, an unresolved V gene accounts for under half, and the remainder has no known explanation. Within this sample are 50,000 to 60,000 clones, with under 95% of them counted one time only. The ten largest clones represent about 3.8% of the sample. Material: peripheral blood, obtained after pregnancy. Receptor source: a female donor in good health, enrolled as a control in a pregnancy study.

V and J are TRBV18 and TRBJ1-3; D not certain. The germline V gene has CDR1 KGHSH and CDR2 LQKENI. CDR3 length: 15 residues. Trimming removed 2 bases from V and 0 bases from J, with 8 bases in between. CDR3 DNA: TGTGCCAGCTCACCATTCCGGGACTCTGGAAACACCATATATTTT. This codes for CASSPFRDSGNTIYF.

This sequence joins TRBV10-3 and TRBJ2-4; 7 bases fit TRBD2. CDR3 size: 16 residues. The J segment lost 3 bases and the V segment lost 4 bases, leaving 9 bases of the junction unmatched. Germline CDR1 is ENHRY and CDR2 is SYGVKD. The CDR3 loop reads CAISATGGWDKNIQYF. The CDR3 DNA follows: TGTGCCATCAGTGCAACGGGGGGTTGGGACAAAAACATTCAGTACTTC.

The CDR3 sequence is CASSFRGSTEKLFF. The CDR3 region has the DNA TGTGCCAGCAGCTTCAGGGGTTCGACTGAAAAACTGTTTTTT. The chain is built from TRBV6-1 and TRBJ1-4, with a weak D call TRBD1 (6 bases). The CDR3 consists of 14 residues. V lost 6 bases and J lost 7, with 15 bases in between. CDR1 and CDR2 (germline): MNHNS, SASEGT.

This clone was detected only once. The chain is built from TRBV5-6 and TRBJ1-2; D unclear. The V end was cut by 6 bases, the J end by 8 bases, with 20 bases between. Germline CDR1 SGHDT, CDR2 YYEEEE. CDR3 length: 14 amino acids. The CDR3 reads CASTLGGLRGGYTF. The CDR3 DNA follows: TGTGCCAGCACCCTAGGCGGACTGCGTGGGGGCTACACCTTC.

As DNA, the CDR3 is TGTGCCAGCAGCCAAGTCGACAAGCACTATGGCTACACCTTC. Amino acid sequence: CASSQVDKHYGYTF. The chain recombines TRBV14 with TRBJ1-2; D is unresolved. This CDR3 comprises 14 residues. Germline V gene lookup returns CDR1 SGHDN and CDR2 FVKESK. V was shortened by 1 base and J by 3 bases, with 9 bases between the two germline ends.

A word on this clone: A read error may produce the germline difference seen at one junction end. The chain combines TRBV14 with TRBJ1-5, with D maybe TRBD1 (6 bases). This CDR3 has 13 residues. Germline CDR1 SGHDN, CDR2 FVKESK. The CDR3 region is CSIPYRDNQPQHF. DNA for the CDR3: TGCTCCATACCTTACAGGGACAATCAGCCCCAGCATTTT.

The chain carries TRBV7-2 and TRBJ2-1, with 11 bases identical to TRBD2. Germline V CDR1 and CDR2: SGHTA, FQGNSA. Germline trimming cut 5 bases from V and 3 bases from J; bases unmatched to any gene: 6. There are 16 residues in the CDR3. The CDR3: CASSPLTSGNYNEQFF. The DNA of the CDR3 is TGTGCCAGCAGCCCCCTGACTAGCGGGAACTACAATGAGCAGTTCTTC.

The chain carries TRBV18 and TRBJ2-1, with 9 positions matching TRBD2. From germline, CDR1 is KGHSH and CDR2 LQKENI. The trim removed 2 bases at V and 7 bases at J, leaving 12 bases unmatched. This CDR3 spans 17 amino acids. The DNA of the CDR3 is TGTGCCAGCTCACCAGTCGATCCGAGCGGGGGGCAAAATGAGCAGTTCTTC. It is translated as CASSPVDPSGGQNEQFF.